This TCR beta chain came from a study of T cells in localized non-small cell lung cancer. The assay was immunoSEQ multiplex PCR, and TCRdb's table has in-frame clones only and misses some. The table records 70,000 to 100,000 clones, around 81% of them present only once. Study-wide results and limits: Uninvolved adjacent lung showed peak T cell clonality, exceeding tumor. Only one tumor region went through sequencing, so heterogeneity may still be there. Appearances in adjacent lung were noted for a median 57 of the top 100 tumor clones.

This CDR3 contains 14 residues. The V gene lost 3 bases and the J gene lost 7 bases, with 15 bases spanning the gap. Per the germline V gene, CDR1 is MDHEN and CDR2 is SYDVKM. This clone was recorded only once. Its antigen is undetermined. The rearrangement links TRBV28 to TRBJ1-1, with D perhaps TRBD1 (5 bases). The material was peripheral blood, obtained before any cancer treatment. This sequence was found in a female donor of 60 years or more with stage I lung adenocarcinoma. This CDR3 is CASSLAQGLYEAFF. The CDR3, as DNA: TGTGCCAGCAGTTTGGCCCAGGGCCTTTATGAAGCTTTCTTT.